The next 22 T cell receptor beta chains were all read from a single sample in a study of cytomegalovirus exposure and HLA in healthy donors. Some clones are missing from TCRdb's copy, which holds only in-frame ones; the method was immunoSEQ multiplex PCR. The table lists over 150,000 clones, approximately 89% of them singletons. Sequenced: PBMCs. These receptors were taken from a woman between 18 and 29 years old in good health and CMV-seropositive.

V is TRBV25-1 and J is TRBJ2-2; TRBD2 matches 8 bases. This CDR3 has 15 residues. Trimming removed 2 bases from V and 8 bases from J; junction bases left unmatched: 7. CDR1 and CDR2 from the germline V gene are MGHDK and SYGVNS. CDR3 region: CASSERGLGRGELFF. The CDR3 nucleotides are TGTGCCAGCAGTGAAAGGGGACTAGGACGTGGGGAGCTGTTTTTT.

J is TRBJ2-1 and V is TRBV2; 7 bases map to TRBD1. The CDR3 loop spans 14 amino acids. The V segment lost 6 bases and the J segment 8 bases; nucleotides outside the gene matches: 10. CDR1 and CDR2 (germline): SNHLY, FYNNEI. The CDR3 nucleotides read TGTGCCAGCAGATTAAGGACAGGTGGCGATGAGCAGTTCTTC. It is translated as CASRLRTGGDEQFF.

Note on this clone: Other DNA sequences within the sample encode an identical CDR3. The V and J genes are TRBV27 and TRBJ2-7; the match to TRBD1 covers 9 bases. The CDR3 is made up of 14 amino acids. Germline loops: CDR1 MNHEY, CDR2 SMNVEV (reference sequence). V shed 0 bases and J 6 bases; nucleotides not matched to a gene: 3. CDR3 sequence: CASSLSGTGLEQYF. For the CDR3, the DNA is TGTGCCAGCAGTTTATCTGGGACAGGGCTCGAGCAGTACTTC.

The chain couples TRBV7-2 to TRBJ1-2; TRBD1 might be the D (6 bases). Germline CDR1 is SGHTA and CDR2 is FQGNSA. There are 12 residues in the CDR3. V gave up 3 bases and J gave up 8 bases, with 10 bases separating them. CDR3 coding DNA: TGTGCCAGCAGCTTCGACAGGCAAGGCTACACCTTC. It is translated as CASSFDRQGYTF.

The chain has TRBV28 and TRBJ1-5; D is possibly TRBD1 (6 bases). V lost 3 bases and J lost 6, with 21 bases in between. The CDR3 has 17 residues. Germline CDR1 reads MDHEN; CDR2 reads SYDVKM. The DNA for the CDR3 is TGTGCCAGCAGTTTTTCAAAGCGAACAGGGATGGGTCAGCCCCAGCATTTT. This codes for CASSFSKRTGMGQPQHF.

This chain uses TRBV29-1 with TRBJ2-7; TRBD1 is a possible D gene (6 bases). V gave up 4 bases and J gave up 0 bases, with 13 bases separating them. The CDR3 contains 14 residues. Per the germline V gene, CDR1 is SQVTM and CDR2 is ANQGSEA. The CDR3 is CSVVQGPNSYEQYF. CDR3 nucleotides: TGCAGCGTTGTACAGGGCCCGAACTCCTACGAGCAGTACTTC.

The chain couples TRBV19 to TRBJ2-7; 7 bases agree with TRBD1. V dropped 8 bases and J dropped 0; count of bases not matched to a gene: 10. The CDR3 contains 15 residues. From germline, CDR1 is LNHDA and CDR2 SQIVND (reference sequence). CDR3 in amino acids: CASSTQGQTSYEQYF. The CDR3 nucleotides are TGTGCCAGTTCGACCCAGGGACAGACCTCCTACGAGCAGTACTTC.

The rearrangement links TRBV18 to TRBJ2-2; D perhaps matches TRBD1 (6 bases). Between the trimmed V and J ends, which lost 2 bases and 2 bases, there was a span of 9 bases. The germline CDR1 and CDR2 sequences are KGHSH and LQKENI. The CDR3 is 15 residues long. The CDR3 is CASSPGTINTGELFF. Written as DNA, the CDR3 is TGTGCCAGCTCACCAGGGACAATCAACACCGGGGAGCTGTTTTTT.

This chain joins TRBV7-2 and TRBJ2-7, with TRBD2 as a possible D gene (6 bases). Germline CDR1 reads SGHTA; CDR2 reads FQGNSA. The germline V and J ends were trimmed by 5 bases and 2 bases, with 16 bases remaining between them. This CDR3 has 15 residues. Here the CDR3 DNA reads TGTGCCAGCAGCCGGGGGAGACGGTCGACCTACGAGCAGTACTTC. This codes for CASSRGRRSTYEQYF.

The chain employs TRBV11-2 and TRBJ1-1, with D hard to call. V lost 2 bases and J lost 2, with 3 bases in between. Looked up from germline, CDR1 is SGHAT and CDR2 is FQNNGV. The CDR3 is 12 residues long. CDR3 in amino acids: CASSLYNTEAFF. In DNA, the CDR3 is TGTGCCAGCAGCTTATATAACACTGAAGCTTTCTTT. Combining the CDR3 with reference TRBV11-2 and TRBJ1-1 gives the whole variable domain EAGVAQSPRYKIIEKRQSVAFWCNPISGHATLYWYQQILGQGPKLLIQFQNNGVVDDSQLPKDRFSAERLKGVDSTLKIQPAKLEDSAVYLCASSLYNTEAFFGQGTRLTVV.

CDR3 nucleotide sequence: TGCGCCAGCAGCCAAGCATATTCCGGGGCCAACGTCCTGACTTTC. It translates to CASSQAYSGANVLTF. The chain couples TRBV5-1 to TRBJ2-6; D call uncertain. The CDR3 has 15 amino acids. Trimming cost V 4 bases and J 4 bases, with 12 bases left between them. From germline, CDR1 is SGHRS and CDR2 YFSETQ.

The chain has TRBV6-5 and TRBJ1-5; D gene ambiguous. Germline CDR1 and CDR2: MNHEY and SVGAGI. The CDR3 extends over 13 amino acids. Trimming removed 2 bases from V and 6 bases from J, with 8 bases in between. In DNA, the CDR3 is TGTGCCAGCAGTTACCGTTCGGGTCAGCCCCAGCATTTT. Its translation: CASSYRSGQPQHF.

The V and J genes are TRBV7-9 and TRBJ1-1; TRBD1 agrees at 7 bases. Germline loops: CDR1 SEHNR, CDR2 FQNEAQ (reference sequence). With V trimmed by 3 bases and J by 4 bases, 5 bases remained unmatched. The length of the CDR3 is 14 residues. CDR3 sequence reads: CASSFSYRGTEAFF. Here the CDR3 DNA reads TGTGCCAGCAGCTTTTCCTACAGGGGCACTGAAGCTTTCTTT.

This rearrangement joins TRBV7-2 to TRBJ2-5; D perhaps matches TRBD1 (6 bases). Germline assignment: CDR1 SGHTA and CDR2 FQGNSA. The CDR3 contains 15 residues. Trimming left V 2 bases short and J 0 bases short, with 10 bases between. In nucleotides, the CDR3 is TGTGCCAGCAGCTTATTTTGGGACAACCAAGAGACCCAGTACTTC. It specifies CASSLFWDNQETQYF.

This chain joins TRBV19 and TRBJ2-7; D ambiguous. CDR1 is LNHDA, CDR2 SQIVND, per germline (reference sequence). The length of the CDR3 is 16 residues. Trimming took 3 bases from V and 5 from J, leaving 20 bases between them. CDR3 loop: CASSIAWYDFRNEQYF. The CDR3 DNA sequence: TGTGCCAGTAGTATCGCATGGTACGATTTCAGGAACGAGCAGTACTTC. The whole variable domain, filled in from reference TRBV19 and TRBJ2-7, reads DGGITQSPKYLFRKEGQNVTLSCEQNLNHDAMYWYRQDPGQGLRLIYYSQIVNDFQKGDIAEGYSVSREKKESFPLTVTSAQKNPTAFYLCASSIAWYDFRNEQYFGPGTRLTVT.

CDR3 amino acids: CSLGQGSTDTQYF. CDR3 nucleotide sequence: TGCAGCCTGGGACAGGGTAGCACAGATACGCAGTATTTT. V is TRBV29-1 and J is TRBJ2-3; TRBD1 agrees at 9 bases. Unmatched junction bases numbered 3, after V lost 8 bases and J lost 0 bases. Germline V CDR1 and CDR2: SQVTM, ANQGSEA. This CDR3 has 13 residues.

CDR3 sequence (DNA): TGTGCCAGCAGTCCCAGGACACTCGGCGGCTACACCTTC. It codes for CASSPRTLGGYTF. V is TRBV27 and J is TRBJ1-2, with D perhaps matching TRBD1 (5 bases). V was cut by 5 bases and J by 8 bases, with 15 bases left in between. The CDR3 runs 13 residues. In germline, CDR1 is MNHEY, CDR2 SMNVEV (reference sequence).

V and J are TRBV6-5 and TRBJ2-1; D is unclear. The germline CDR1 and CDR2 sequences are MNHEY and SVGAGI. V gave up 6 bases and J gave up 10 bases, with 16 bases separating them. The CDR3 length is 13 residues. The CDR3 sequence is CASSSDWLREQFF. The CDR3 region has the DNA TGTGCCAGCAGCTCCGACTGGCTTCGAGAGCAGTTCTTC.

V usage is TRBV5-4 and J usage is TRBJ1-1; weak D call: TRBD1 (6 bases). This CDR3 comprises 13 residues. CDR1 and CDR2 from the germline V gene are SGHNT and YYREEE (reference sequence). Trimming removed 0 bases from V and 9 bases from J, with 12 bases in between. CDR3 sequence reads: CASSLDPTGKAFF. CDR3 DNA sequence: TGTGCCAGCAGCTTGGACCCAACAGGGAAAGCTTTCTTT.

CDR3 sequence reads: CASSAKGTGSQPQHF. DNA of the CDR3: TGTGCCAGCAGCGCCAAAGGGACAGGGAGTCAGCCCCAGCATTTT. This chain uses TRBV7-2 with TRBJ1-5; 9 bases align to TRBD1. Losses at the gene ends were 5 bases for V and 6 bases for J; bases not matched to a gene: 8. In germline, CDR1 is SGHTA, CDR2 FQGNSA. The CDR3 length is 15 residues. Filled out from reference TRBV7-2 and TRBJ1-5, the complete variable domain reads GAGVSQSPSNKVTEKGKDVELRCDPISGHTALYWYRQSLGQGLEFLIYFQGNSAPDKSGLPSDRFSAERTGGSVSTLTIQRTQQEDSAVYLCASSAKGTGSQPQHFGDGTRLSIL.

The V call is TRBV6-5, the J call TRBJ1-5; D possibly corresponds to TRBD1 (5 bases). This CDR3 comprises 13 residues. Germline V gene data show CDR1 as MNHEY and CDR2 as SVGAGI. Trimming removed 2 bases at V and 6 bases at J, with 8 bases between. The CDR3 here is CASSYQGGQPQHF. DNA of the CDR3: TGTGCCAGCAGTTACCAGGGAGGTCAGCCCCAGCATTTT.

This clone was counted a single time. CDR3 in DNA: TGCGCCAGCAGCCAATTTGAGGCCTCTGATGGCTACACCTTC. As protein: CASSQFEASDGYTF. J is TRBJ1-2 and V is TRBV4-1, with D hard to call. The germline V and J ends were trimmed by 2 bases and 6 bases, with 13 bases remaining between them. Germline V gives CDR1 MGHRA, CDR2 YSYEKL. This CDR3 has 14 amino acids.